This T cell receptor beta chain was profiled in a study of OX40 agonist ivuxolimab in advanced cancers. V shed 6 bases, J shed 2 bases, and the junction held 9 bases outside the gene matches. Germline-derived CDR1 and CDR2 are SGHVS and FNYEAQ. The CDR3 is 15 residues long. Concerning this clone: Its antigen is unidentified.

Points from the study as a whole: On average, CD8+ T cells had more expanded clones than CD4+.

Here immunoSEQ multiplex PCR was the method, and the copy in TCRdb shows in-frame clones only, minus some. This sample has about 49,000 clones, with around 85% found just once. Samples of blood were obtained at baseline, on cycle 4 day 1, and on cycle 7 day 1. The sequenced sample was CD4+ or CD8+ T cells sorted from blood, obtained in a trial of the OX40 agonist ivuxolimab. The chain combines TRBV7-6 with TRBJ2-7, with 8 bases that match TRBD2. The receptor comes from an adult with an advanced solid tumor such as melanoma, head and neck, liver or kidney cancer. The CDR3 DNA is TGTGCCAGCAGTCAAACCGGGACTAGGGCCTACGAGCAGTACTTC. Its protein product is CASSQTGTRAYEQYF.